This TCR beta chain was retrieved from a study of T cells in Graves' hyperthyroidism and ophthalmopathy. General study points: Ophthalmopathy was model-predicted a median approximately six months pre-onset. Within blood appeared most thyroid clonotypes that had expanded above 0.001.

The CDR3 runs to 15 residues. The ends were cut back, 1 base at V and 1 base at J, with 7 bases in the middle. The germline V gene encodes CDR1 SGHTA and CDR2 FQGTGA. The table lists this clonotype with many counts. No antigen is known for it. From RNA transcripts, TCR beta CDR3 regions were amplified. During a first-round RT-PCR of the TCR CDR3, the HTBI primer set was used. TCRdb independently ran MiXCR on the multiplex PCR reads; one entry per CDR3 protein. The sample records about 380,000 distinct CDR3 sequences, around 13% being singletons. Exclusion criteria comprised uncontrolled infection, other autoimmune disease, pregnancy or lactation. Isolation of PBMCs was performed on around 10 ml fresh peripheral blood.

This clonotype was sampled from a woman between 25 and 40 years old with Graves' ophthalmopathy. The chain recombines TRBV7-3 with TRBJ2-2; possibly TRBD2 for D (5 bases). The sequencing input was blood. The CDR3 protein is CASSLNGENTGELFF. In DNA, the CDR3 is TGTGCCAGCAGCTTAAACGGGGAGAACACCGGGGAGCTGTTTTTT.